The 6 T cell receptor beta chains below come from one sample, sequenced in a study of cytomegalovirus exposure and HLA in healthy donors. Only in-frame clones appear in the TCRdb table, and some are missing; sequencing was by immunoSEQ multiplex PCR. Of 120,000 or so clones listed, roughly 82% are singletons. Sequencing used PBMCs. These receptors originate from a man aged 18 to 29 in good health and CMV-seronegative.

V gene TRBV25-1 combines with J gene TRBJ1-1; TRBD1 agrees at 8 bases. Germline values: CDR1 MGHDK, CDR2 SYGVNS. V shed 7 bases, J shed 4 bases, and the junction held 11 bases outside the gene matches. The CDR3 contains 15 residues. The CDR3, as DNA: TGTGCCAGCAACCCACCGGGACAGGAATCCACTGAAGCTTTCTTT. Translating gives CASNPPGQESTEAFF.

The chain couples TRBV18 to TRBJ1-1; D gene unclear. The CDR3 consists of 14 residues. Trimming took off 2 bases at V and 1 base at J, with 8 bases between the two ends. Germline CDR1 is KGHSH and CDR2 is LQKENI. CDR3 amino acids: CASSPLSKNTEAFF. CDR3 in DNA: TGTGCCAGCTCACCATTAAGCAAGAACACTGAAGCTTTCTTT.

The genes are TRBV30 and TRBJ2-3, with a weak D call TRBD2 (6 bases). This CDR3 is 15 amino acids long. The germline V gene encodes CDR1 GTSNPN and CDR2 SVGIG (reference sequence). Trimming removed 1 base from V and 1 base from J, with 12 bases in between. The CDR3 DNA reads TGTGCCTGGAGTGCCGGGGAGGAACGCACAGATACGCAGTATTTT. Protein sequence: CAWSAGEERTDTQYF.

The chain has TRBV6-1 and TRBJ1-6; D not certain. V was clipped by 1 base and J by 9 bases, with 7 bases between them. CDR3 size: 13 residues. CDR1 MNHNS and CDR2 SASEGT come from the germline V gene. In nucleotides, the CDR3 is TGTGCCAGCAGTGAAGTAGCGGGTTCACCCCTCCACTTT. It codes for CASSEVAGSPLHF.

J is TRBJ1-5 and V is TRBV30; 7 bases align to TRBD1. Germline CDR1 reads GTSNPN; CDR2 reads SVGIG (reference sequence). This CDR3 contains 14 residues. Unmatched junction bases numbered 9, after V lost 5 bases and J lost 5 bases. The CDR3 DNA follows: TGTGCCTGGGACAGGGATGGCAGGGATCAGCCCCAGCATTTT. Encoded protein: CAWDRDGRDQPQHF.

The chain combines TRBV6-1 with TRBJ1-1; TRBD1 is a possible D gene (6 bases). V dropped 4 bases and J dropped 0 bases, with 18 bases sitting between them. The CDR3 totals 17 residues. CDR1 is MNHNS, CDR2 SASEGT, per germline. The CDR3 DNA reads TGTGCCAGCAGTGCCCTCCCGGGAGGACAGCTGAACACTGAAGCTTTCTTT. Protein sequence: CASSALPGGQLNTEAFF.